Each of the 30 T cell receptor beta chains below was sequenced from the same sample in a study of cytomegalovirus exposure and HLA in healthy donors. Primers for the PCR totalled 60 Vbeta and 13 Jbeta. Sequencing used immunoSEQ multiplex PCR; TCRdb keeps in-frame clones, though not all of them. Among approximately 140,000 clones listed, approximately 73% were seen once. Sequenced sample: PBMCs. These receptors all come from a human donor in good health.

The chain combines TRBV15 with TRBJ1-1; D is perhaps TRBD1 (5 bases). V dropped 8 bases and J dropped 3 bases, with 13 bases sitting between them. Germline CDR1 reads LNHNV; CDR2 reads YYDKDF (reference sequence). The CDR3 totals 13 residues. CDR3 sequence: CATQDMADTEAFF. CDR3 sequence (DNA): TGTGCCACCCAGGACATGGCGGACACTGAAGCTTTCTTT.

This clone has just a few counts. The chain uses TRBV5-1 and TRBJ1-1; maybe TRBD1 (6 bases). The CDR3 length is 13 residues. The V gene's germline CDR1 is SGHRS and CDR2 YFSETQ. Deletions cut 1 base from V and 4 bases from J, with 8 bases between. The CDR3 nucleotides are TGCGCCAGCAGCTTGATAGGGGGCACTGAAGCTTTCTTT. Amino acid sequence: CASSLIGGTEAFF.

The chain uses TRBV30 and TRBJ2-3; D possibly corresponds to TRBD2 (5 bases). V was clipped by 0 bases and J by 4 bases, with 8 bases between them. Germline values: CDR1 GTSNPN, CDR2 SVGIG (reference sequence). The CDR3 runs 13 residues. The CDR3 DNA sequence: TGTGCCTGGAGTGTACGAGGGTCAGATACGCAGTATTTT. Translation gives CAWSVRGSDTQYF.

This chain links TRBV27 with TRBJ2-7; unclear D gene. Trimming cost V 5 bases and J 1 base, with 12 bases left between them. This CDR3 is built from 14 residues. Germline CDR1 reads MNHEY; CDR2 reads SMNVEV (reference sequence). CDR3 loop: CASSDDTQSYEQYF. The CDR3 region has the DNA TGTGCCAGCAGTGATGACACCCAGTCCTACGAGCAGTACTTC.

The V call is TRBV4-2, the J call TRBJ1-3, with 7 bases fitting TRBD1. V shed 1 base and J 2 bases; nucleotides not matched to a gene: 5. The CDR3 runs 16 residues. Per the germline V gene, CDR1 is LGHNA and CDR2 is YNFKEQ. Written as DNA, the CDR3 is TGTGCCAGCAGCCAAGCAGGGGGACGGACTGGAAACACCATATATTTT. Its translation: CASSQAGGRTGNTIYF.

The V gene is TRBV6-7, the J gene TRBJ2-4; 9 nucleotides agree with TRBD1. TRBV6-7 is placed among ORFs of uncertain function. This CDR3 spans 21 amino acids. J gave up 1 base and V 4 bases, and 20 bases lay outside the gene matches. The CDR3 region is CASSCHTLGQGSPLAKNIQYF. The CDR3 bases are TGTGCCAGCAGTTGCCATACCCTTGGACAGGGGAGCCCTCTGGCCAAAAACATTCAGTACTTC.

The V and J genes are TRBV5-1 and TRBJ2-5; 8 nucleotides match TRBD1. Germline CDR1 and CDR2: SGHRS and YFSETQ. V shed 0 bases, J shed 4 bases, and the junction held 5 bases outside the gene matches. This CDR3 region has 15 residues. The CDR3 DNA reads as TGCGCCAGCAGCTTGGCGGGACAGGAGGGAGAGACCCAGTACTTC. It is translated as CASSLAGQEGETQYF. Complete variable domain (other parts from reference TRBV5-1 and TRBJ2-5): KAGVTQTPRYLIKTRGQQVTLSCSPISGHRSVSWYQQTPGQGLQFLFEYFSETQRNKGNFPGRFSGRQFSNSRSEMNVSTLELGDSALYLCASSLAGQEGETQYFGPGTRLLVL.

The chain couples TRBV4-1 to TRBJ2-7; 8 nucleotides align to TRBD1. J lost 2 bases, V lost 0 bases, and 6 bases had no gene match. Germline V gene lookup returns CDR1 MGHRA and CDR2 YSYEKL. This CDR3 contains 16 residues. The DNA of the CDR3 is TGCGCCAGCAGCCAAGATAACAGGGGGGAGGCCTACGAGCAGTACTTC. This encodes CASSQDNRGEAYEQYF.

The CDR3 bases are TGTGCCAGCAGACCACGGGGTAGCGGGCAGCGCGAGCAGTACTTC. This gives the protein CASRPRGSGQREQYF. V and J are TRBV6-5 and TRBJ2-7, with 7 bases aligning to TRBD2. The CDR3 contains 15 residues. Trimming took 6 bases from V and 6 from J; bases not matched to a gene: 14. Germline loops: CDR1 MNHEY, CDR2 SVGAGI.

The chain employs TRBV6-6 and TRBJ2-3, with D perhaps matching TRBD2 (6 bases). Germline CDR1 and CDR2: MNHNY and SVGAGI (reference sequence). V dropped 7 bases and J dropped 6 bases, with 14 bases sitting between them. This CDR3 contains 13 residues. The CDR3 sequence: CASTGLTVDTQYF. In nucleotides, the CDR3 is TGTGCCAGCACCGGACTAACCGTCGATACGCAGTATTTT.

The V gene is TRBV19, the J gene TRBJ1-1, with a tentative D call TRBD1 (6 bases). The V gene lost 4 bases and the J gene lost 2 bases, with 11 bases spanning the gap. Germline V lookup: CDR1 LNHDA, CDR2 SQIVND (reference sequence). The CDR3 spans 14 residues. For the CDR3, the DNA is TGTGCCAGTAGTACCCAACAGGGAAACACTGAAGCTTTCTTT. Protein sequence: CASSTQQGNTEAFF.

The chain joins TRBV7-2 to TRBJ1-1, with a possible D match to TRBD1 (5 bases). The germline V gene encodes CDR1 SGHTA and CDR2 FQGNSA. CDR3 length: 17 amino acids. Deletions cut 2 bases from V and 0 bases from J, with 16 bases between. CDR3 sequence (DNA): TGTGCCAGCAGCTTACGGGCAGGGAAAGGGGTGAACACTGAAGCTTTCTTT. Its translation: CASSLRAGKGVNTEAFF.

The V and J genes are TRBV5-4 and TRBJ1-1; 8 nucleotides line up with TRBD1. The CDR3 covers 14 residues. CDR1 is SGHNT, CDR2 YYREEE, per germline (reference sequence). V dropped 3 bases and J dropped 5; count of bases not matched to a gene: 6. CDR3 loop: CASSWQGARTEAFF. The CDR3 DNA reads TGTGCCAGCAGCTGGCAGGGGGCAAGGACTGAAGCTTTCTTT.

The V call is TRBV27, the J call TRBJ1-1; D is perhaps TRBD1 (5 bases). Trimming took 4 bases from V and 1 from J, leaving 7 bases between them. The CDR3 covers 13 residues. Germline V gene sequence: CDR1 MNHEY, CDR2 SMNVEV (reference sequence). The CDR3 coding sequence is TGTGCCAGCAGTTGGGGGGAGAACACTGAAGCTTTCTTT. Its translation: CASSWGENTEAFF.

The rearrangement uses TRBV9 and TRBJ1-4, with 7 bases that match TRBD1. The CDR3 spans 15 residues. Losses at the gene ends were 4 bases for V and 6 bases for J; bases not matched to a gene: 9. Germline CDR1 reads SGDLS; CDR2 reads YYNGEE. CDR3 loop: CASSPRQGSYEKLFF. The DNA for the CDR3 is TGTGCCAGCAGCCCGAGACAGGGATCGTATGAAAAACTGTTTTTT.

This clone was seen just once. This sequence joins TRBV4-1 and TRBJ1-5, with 11 bases fitting TRBD1. V shed 3 bases and J 6 bases; nucleotides not matched to a gene: 7. This CDR3 is built from 16 residues. CDR1 is MGHRA and CDR2 is YSYEKL in the germline V gene. DNA for the CDR3: TGCGCCAGCAGCCACCTAGGACAGGGGGCTTTTCAGCCCCAGCATTTT. Its protein product is CASSHLGQGAFQPQHF.

This chain uses TRBV7-9 with TRBJ2-7, with 7 bases identical to TRBD2. V trimming: 5 bases; J trimming: 1 base; junction bases outside the gene matches: 8. Germline V gene lookup returns CDR1 SEHNR and CDR2 FQNEAQ (reference sequence). The CDR3 extends over 15 amino acids. The CDR3 region is CASSHTAGPSYEQYF. The CDR3 nucleotides read TGTGCCAGCAGCCACACAGCGGGGCCATCCTACGAGCAGTACTTC.

The chain has TRBV7-9 and TRBJ1-1; D perhaps matches TRBD1 (5 bases). Germline V gene lookup returns CDR1 SEHNR and CDR2 FQNEAQ (reference sequence). The germline V and J ends were trimmed by 5 bases and 6 bases, with 16 bases remaining between them. This CDR3 contains 14 residues. The CDR3 region is CASSGGGRDPEAFF. The CDR3 DNA sequence: TGTGCCAGCAGCGGAGGAGGGAGGGACCCTGAAGCTTTCTTT. The full variable domain, in which reference TRBV7-9 and TRBJ1-1 provide the parts outside the CDR3, is DTGVSQNPRHKITKRGQNVTFRCDPISEHNRLYWYRQTLGQGPEFLTYFQNEAQLEKSRLLSDRFSAERPKGSFSTLEIQRTEQGDSAMYLCASSGGGRDPEAFFGQGTRLTVV.

A few counts support this clone. This chain connects TRBV5-1 to TRBJ1-6, with D perhaps TRBD1 (5 bases). Germline assignment: CDR1 SGHRS and CDR2 YFSETQ. This CDR3 comprises 16 residues. V lost 4 bases and J 4 bases, leaving 15 bases between the germline ends. CDR3 DNA: TGCGCCAGCAGCGCAGGGTCGCAACTTTATAATTCACCCCTCCACTTT. Translated, it gives CASSAGSQLYNSPLHF.

The CDR3 reads CASSLWGGSGNTIYF. In DNA form, the CDR3 reads TGCGCCAGCAGCTTGTGGGGCGGCTCTGGAAACACCATATATTTT. V and J are TRBV5-1 and TRBJ1-3; D is perhaps TRBD1 (5 bases). Germline V lookup: CDR1 SGHRS, CDR2 YFSETQ. The CDR3 contains 15 residues. With 1 base removed from V and 0 bases from J, the gap between germline ends came to 8 bases.

This clone was found once. The rearrangement uses TRBV10-3 and TRBJ1-5; D ambiguous. The germline V and J ends were trimmed by 3 bases and 0 bases, with 6 bases remaining between them. CDR1 and CDR2 from the germline V gene are ENHRY and SYGVKD. The CDR3 extends over 14 amino acids. The CDR3 loop reads CAISDSHSNQPQHF. The CDR3 DNA sequence: TGTGCCATCAGTGACAGTCATAGCAATCAGCCCCAGCATTTT.

The rearrangement uses TRBV9 and TRBJ2-1, with 11 bases matching TRBD2. Looked up from germline, CDR1 is SGDLS and CDR2 is YYNGEE. The CDR3 sequence is 14 residues long. With 0 bases clipped from V and 10 bases from J, the junction kept 3 bases outside the gene matches. CDR3 DNA sequence: TGTGCCAGCAGCGTAGGTCTAGCGGGAGGCGAGCAGTTCTTC. Protein sequence: CASSVGLAGGEQFF.

Concerning this clone: Mismatch with germline at one junction end may stem from a read error. V gene TRBV28 combines with J gene TRBJ1-2; perhaps TRBD1 as D (5 bases). This CDR3 is 13 amino acids long. Germline loops: CDR1 MDHEN, CDR2 SYDVKM. CDR3 protein: CARSLGQGGGYTF. CDR3 coding DNA: TGTGCCCGCAGTTTAGGGCAGGGAGGCGGCTACACCTTC.

A word on this clone: The junction differs from germline at one of its ends, possibly a read error. The V gene is TRBV7-7, the J gene TRBJ2-1; possibly TRBD1 for D (5 bases). The CDR3 spans 14 residues. Germline CDR1 SSHAT, CDR2 FNYEAQ (reference sequence). CDR3 residues: CASSLVQGAAEQFF. CDR3 coding DNA: TGTGCTAGCAGCTTAGTGCAGGGTGCGGCTGAGCAGTTCTTC.

The chain joins TRBV5-1 to TRBJ2-1; 13 nucleotides line up with TRBD2. This CDR3 spans 18 amino acids. Unmatched junction bases numbered 11, after V lost 4 bases and J lost 4 bases. The germline gives CDR1 SGHRS, CDR2 YFSETQ. CDR3 residues: CASSQTPGLAGVYNEQFF. The CDR3 DNA follows: TGCGCCAGCAGCCAAACGCCCGGACTAGCGGGGGTGTACAATGAGCAGTTCTTC.

The chain carries TRBV10-1 and TRBJ2-2; tentatively, D is TRBD2 (5 bases). This CDR3 region has 16 residues. Deletions cut 4 bases from V and 3 bases from J, with 15 bases between. Germline-derived CDR1 and CDR2 are WNHNN and SYGVQD (reference sequence). The CDR3 loop reads CASSGLRGRDTGELFF. CDR3 DNA: TGCGCCAGCAGTGGGCTTCGGGGTCGGGACACCGGGGAGCTGTTTTTT.

This chain joins TRBV7-8 and TRBJ2-2; possible D gene TRBD1, 5 bases. In germline, CDR1 is SGHVS, CDR2 FQNEAQ. The CDR3 sequence is 16 residues long. Trimming pared 5 bases from V and 4 bases from J, leaving 17 bases between. CDR3 in DNA: TGTGCCAGCAGCCTCCAAGGGGTGTTAGGCACCGGGGAGCTGTTTTTT. Translating gives CASSLQGVLGTGELFF.

This chain connects TRBV6-5 to TRBJ2-3; D is perhaps TRBD1 (5 bases). This CDR3 contains 15 residues. Germline V gene lookup returns CDR1 MNHEY and CDR2 SVGAGI. Trimming removed 0 bases at V and 6 bases at J, with 13 bases between. The CDR3 loop is CASSYSGGKGDTQYF. The CDR3, as DNA: TGTGCCAGCAGTTACTCTGGTGGGAAGGGGGATACGCAGTATTTT.

J is TRBJ2-2 and V is TRBV5-1, with 10 bases fitting TRBD1. CDR1 is SGHRS, CDR2 YFSETQ, per germline. The CDR3 runs 16 residues. Trimming removed 1 base from V and 4 bases from J; junction bases left unmatched: 4. The CDR3, as DNA: TGCGCCAGCAGCTTGTCGGGACAGGGGAGCACCGGGGAGCTGTTTTTT. This encodes CASSLSGQGSTGELFF. Filled out from reference TRBV5-1 and TRBJ2-2, the complete variable domain reads KAGVTQTPRYLIKTRGQQVTLSCSPISGHRSVSWYQQTPGQGLQFLFEYFSETQRNKGNFPGRFSGRQFSNSRSEMNVSTLELGDSALYLCASSLSGQGSTGELFFGEGSRLTVL.

CDR3 nucleotides: TGTGCCAGCAGCCAACCTAGCGGGGGGGAGTACGAGCAGTACTTC. It codes for CASSQPSGGEYEQYF. The chain employs TRBV27 and TRBJ2-7; 12 bases line up with TRBD2. With V trimmed by 6 bases and J by 4 bases, 7 bases remained unmatched. In germline, CDR1 is MNHEY, CDR2 SMNVEV (reference sequence). This CDR3 contains 15 residues.